The TCR beta chain under discussion was sequenced for a study of blood T cell repertoires in COVID-19. About the study: Researchers got acute and convalescent COVID-19 samples from the United States, Italy and Spain.

Profiling relied on immunoSEQ multiplex PCR, and the TCRdb table lists in-frame clones only, not all of them. The table records 280,000 or so clones, around 85% of them present only once. Participant ages covered roughly 18 to 89 years across around 25 US areas. The length of the CDR3 is 15 residues. The ends lost 7 bases at V and 6 bases at J; junction bases unmatched: 15. CDR1 GTSNPN and CDR2 SVGIG come from the germline V gene (reference sequence). Sequenced sample: PBMCs or T cells enriched from blood (not recorded which). The chain has TRBV30 and TRBJ2-7, with 10 bases lining up with TRBD1. The clonotype comes from a man aged 25-45 years who had recovered from COVID-19. CDR3 sequence: CALKTGGTGVSEQYF. The CDR3 DNA sequence: TGTGCCTTAAAAACTGGGGGGACAGGGGTATCCGAGCAGTACTTC.